The 27 T cell receptor beta chains given below trace back to one sample, sequenced in a study of CD8 T cells in Susac syndrome (dated 2019 in TCRdb). Library preparation employed the immunoSEQ multiplex PCR assay. RNA was extracted using the RNeasy kit, and roughly 0.5 to 1 microgram was reverse transcribed with random hexamers. TCRdb applied fastp at Q25 and MiXCR to the public reads, then kept only in-frame beta chains. Entries that share a CDR3 protein sequence are merged under the most common genes and DNA. Present in this sample are around 130,000 distinct CDR3 sequences, around 90% of which were seen just once. The top ten hold roughly 0.25% of the sample. The sample was CD8+ T cells from PBMCs. The receptors come from a human donor with multiple sclerosis.

This chain uses TRBV27 with TRBJ2-1, with D tentatively TRBD2 (5 bases). The CDR3 is 16 amino acids. Trimming removed 1 base from V and 3 bases from J, with 13 bases in between. Germline V CDR1 and CDR2: MNHEY, SMNVEV (reference sequence). The DNA of the CDR3 is TGTGCCAGCAGTTTATTCCCAGCGGCTAGCTACAATGAGCAGTTCTTC. This encodes CASSLFPAASYNEQFF.

The genes are TRBV28 and TRBJ2-4; D perhaps matches TRBD2 (7 bases). Germline assignment: CDR1 MDHEN and CDR2 SYDVKM. V was pared by 11 bases and J by 6 bases, with 17 bases between. This CDR3 has 13 residues. CDR3 protein: CAAGEGLSNIQYF. DNA of the CDR3: TGTGCCGCAGGGGAGGGTTTGTCAAACATTCAGTACTTC.

V gene TRBV6-5 combines with J gene TRBJ2-7, with D hard to call. This CDR3 has 12 amino acids. Germline values: CDR1 MNHEY, CDR2 SVGAGI. Trimming pared 6 bases from V and 5 bases from J, leaving 11 bases between. The CDR3 here is CASRLGSHEQYF. The CDR3 region has the DNA TGTGCCAGCAGGTTGGGTTCCCACGAGCAGTACTTC.

This chain joins TRBV6-5 and TRBJ2-2; possible D gene TRBD1, 6 bases. V dropped 5 bases and J dropped 5 bases, with 15 bases sitting between them. The germline V gene encodes CDR1 MNHEY and CDR2 SVGAGI. CDR3 length: 15 residues. CDR3 sequence: CASSTEQGVTGELFF. CDR3 bases: TGTGCCAGCAGTACCGAACAGGGAGTTACCGGGGAGCTGTTTTTT.

The chain has TRBV7-6 and TRBJ2-5; D is ambiguous. The CDR3 is 14 amino acids. Between the trimmed V and J ends, which lost 6 bases and 1 base, there was a span of 12 bases. Germline CDR1 is SGHVS and CDR2 is FNYEAQ. As DNA, the CDR3 is TGTGCCAGCAGTTTTACGGAGACCCAAGAGACCCAGTACTTC. Translating it yields CASSFTETQETQYF.

This chain joins TRBV29-1 and TRBJ1-2; D might be TRBD1 (6 bases). The ends were cut back, 8 bases at V and 1 base at J, with 26 bases in the middle. Per the germline V gene, CDR1 is SQVTM and CDR2 is ANQGSEA. There are 17 residues in the CDR3. The CDR3 DNA reads TGCAGCCCCGGAGAGGGGTACAGGGCAATCGATAACTATGGCTACACCTTC. Amino acid sequence: CSPGEGYRAIDNYGYTF. The variable domain in full, with the rest retrieved from reference TRBV29-1 and TRBJ1-2, is SAVISQKPSRDICQRGTSLTIQCQVDSQVTMMFWYRQQPGQSLTLIATANQGSEATYESGFVIDKFPISRPNLTFSTLTVSNMSPEDSSIYLCSPGEGYRAIDNYGYTFGSGTRLTVV.

The CDR3 DNA sequence: TGTGCCAGCAGTCCCCCGGGGGGATGGACCGGGGAGCTGTTTTTT. This encodes CASSPPGGWTGELFF. This chain connects TRBV12-3 or TRBV12-4 to TRBJ2-2, with TRBD2 matching 7 bases. The V segment lost 5 bases and the J segment 5 bases; nucleotides outside the gene matches: 8. The CDR3 totals 15 residues.

The chain employs TRBV29-1 and TRBJ2-1; 12 bases fit TRBD2. V shed 7 bases, J shed 8 bases, and the junction held 9 bases outside the gene matches. This CDR3 spans 14 amino acids. Germline V gene lookup returns CDR1 SQVTM and CDR2 ANQGSEA. CDR3: CSGIGLAGRYEQFF. As DNA, the CDR3 is TGCAGCGGGATTGGACTAGCGGGAAGGTATGAGCAGTTCTTC.

This sequence joins TRBV11-2 and TRBJ1-1; D unresolved. Germline CDR1 is SGHAT and CDR2 is FQNNGV. The CDR3 contains 12 residues. Trimming stripped 1 base from V and 11 bases from J, with 11 bases between. The CDR3 nucleotides read TGTGCCAGCAGCTTAGGACACCGCGGCGCTTTCTTT. Protein: CASSLGHRGAFF.

This chain joins TRBV3-1 and TRBJ2-3; D call uncertain. Germline CDR1 is LGHDT and CDR2 is YNNKEL (reference sequence). This CDR3 has 15 residues. The V gene lost 4 bases and the J gene lost 1 base, with 12 bases spanning the gap. The CDR3 protein is CASSLREIGTDTQYF. The DNA of the CDR3 is TGTGCCAGCAGCCTCCGTGAGATCGGCACAGATACGCAGTATTTT.

Here the CDR3 reads CSARFEGHEQYF. In nucleotides, the CDR3 is TGCAGTGCTAGGTTCGAGGGTCACGAGCAGTACTTC. The V gene is TRBV20-1, the J gene TRBJ2-7; tentative D call: TRBD2 (5 bases). The CDR3 is 12 amino acids. Germline CDR1 and CDR2: DFQATT and SNEGSKA (reference sequence). Trimming pared 3 bases from V and 5 bases from J, leaving 11 bases between.

The gene calls are TRBV20-1 and TRBJ2-5; TRBD2 aligns across 8 bases. This CDR3 contains 16 residues. Germline CDR1 DFQATT, CDR2 SNEGSKA (reference sequence). V was pared by 0 bases and J by 3 bases, with 9 bases of the junction left unmatched. The CDR3 loop is CSARDLSGSGEETQYF. The CDR3 DNA reads as TGCAGTGCTAGAGATCTGAGCGGGAGTGGGGAAGAGACCCAGTACTTC.

This chain links TRBV11-2 with TRBJ2-2, with D perhaps assigned TRBD1 or TRBD2 (5 bases each). Deletions cut 5 bases from V and 0 bases from J, with 19 bases between. The germline V gene has CDR1 SGHAT and CDR2 FQNNGV. The CDR3 length is 18 residues. The CDR3 nucleotides read TGTGCCAGCAGCACTCCCAACAGAGGGACCTCGAACACCGGGGAGCTGTTTTTT. Translated, it gives CASSTPNRGTSNTGELFF. The full variable domain, its missing parts supplied by reference TRBV11-2 and TRBJ2-2, is EAGVAQSPRYKIIEKRQSVAFWCNPISGHATLYWYQQILGQGPKLLIQFQNNGVVDDSQLPKDRFSAERLKGVDSTLKIQPAKLEDSAVYLCASSTPNRGTSNTGELFFGEGSRLTVL.

The J gene is TRBJ2-1, the V gene TRBV30; no reliable D call. Between the trimmed V and J ends, which lost 3 bases and 6 bases, there was a span of 6 bases. Germline values: CDR1 GTSNPN, CDR2 SVGIG (reference sequence). The CDR3 consists of 11 residues. CDR3 sequence (DNA): TGTGCCTGGAGGGAATTCAATGAGCAGTTCTTC. It codes for CAWREFNEQFF. Based on the CDR3 plus reference TRBV30 and TRBJ2-1, the full variable domain is SQTIHQWPATLVQPVGSPLSLECTVEGTSNPNLYWYRQAAGRGLQLLFYSVGIGQISSEVPQNLSASRPQDRQFILSSKKLLLSDSGFYLCAWREFNEQFFGPGTRLTVL.

In this sample, this clonotype turned up once. This chain uses TRBV28 with TRBJ2-7; D is unresolved. This CDR3 region has 13 residues. Trimming left V 5 bases short and J 3 bases short, with 11 bases between. Germline CDR1 is MDHEN and CDR2 is SYDVKM. The CDR3 reads CASSPSVGYEQYF. For the CDR3, the DNA is TGTGCCAGCAGTCCCTCCGTGGGCTACGAGCAGTACTTC.

V gene TRBV4-1 combines with J gene TRBJ2-7; 11 nucleotides agree with TRBD2. The J segment lost 2 bases and the V segment lost 4 bases, leaving 4 bases of the junction unmatched. Germline assignment: CDR1 MGHRA and CDR2 YSYEKL. The CDR3 length is 15 residues. The CDR3 protein is CASSLLAGEPYEQYF. The CDR3 DNA is TGCGCCAGCAGCCTACTAGCGGGAGAACCCTACGAGCAGTACTTC.

The gene calls are TRBV12-3 or TRBV12-4 and TRBJ1-5, with TRBD1 as a possible D gene (5 bases). The germline V and J ends were trimmed by 6 bases and 9 bases, with 12 bases remaining between them. The length of the CDR3 is 12 residues. The CDR3 nucleotides are TGTGCCAGCAGCCACCCCGGGGGGCCCCAGCATTTT. It specifies CASSHPGGPQHF.

V usage is TRBV19 and J usage is TRBJ2-5, with a possible D match to TRBD1 (5 bases). Trimming took off 7 bases at V and 1 base at J, with 7 bases between the two ends. The germline CDR1 and CDR2 sequences are LNHDA and SQIVND (reference sequence). This CDR3 comprises 12 residues. This chain's CDR3 is CASKGPQETQYF. CDR3 nucleotides: TGTGCCAGTAAGGGGCCCCAAGAGACCCAGTACTTC.

This chain joins TRBV5-8 and TRBJ2-1; 7 bases line up with TRBD2. Germline V gene data show CDR1 as SGHTS and CDR2 as YDEGEE. Unmatched junction bases numbered 14, after V lost 4 bases and J lost 10 bases. CDR3 length: 15 amino acids. The CDR3 DNA is TGTGCCAGCAGCCGGGGCCTAGCGGCCCCCAACGAGCAGTTCTTC. It translates to CASSRGLAAPNEQFF.

The rearrangement links TRBV19 to TRBJ1-5, with TRBD1 as a possible D gene (5 bases). V dropped 3 bases and J dropped 0 bases, with 12 bases sitting between them. The CDR3 spans 16 residues. CDR1 and CDR2 from the germline V gene are LNHDA and SQIVND (reference sequence). The CDR3 is CASSMVREYSNQPQHF. The CDR3 DNA follows: TGTGCCAGTAGTATGGTCAGGGAGTATAGCAATCAGCCCCAGCATTTT.

The chain joins TRBV27 to TRBJ2-1, with D perhaps matching TRBD1 or TRBD2 (7 bases each). In germline, CDR1 is MNHEY, CDR2 SMNVEV (reference sequence). The V end lost 2 bases, the J end lost 8 bases, and 13 bases lay between the germline ends. The CDR3 totals 14 residues. The CDR3 spells CASSLAGDRDEQFF. DNA for the CDR3: TGTGCCAGCAGTTTAGCGGGAGACAGGGATGAGCAGTTCTTC.

The CDR3 is CASSFTGASNIQYF. The CDR3 nucleotides read TGTGCCAGCAGTTTTACAGGGGCGTCGAACATTCAGTACTTC. This rearrangement joins TRBV27 to TRBJ2-4; 7 positions agree with TRBD1. V lost 3 bases, J lost 7 bases, and 6 bases stayed unmatched. The germline V gene has CDR1 MNHEY and CDR2 SMNVEV (reference sequence). The CDR3 totals 14 residues.

The rearrangement joins TRBV20-1 to TRBJ2-1; the D is unclear. The CDR3 extends over 12 amino acids. Germline CDR1 is DFQATT and CDR2 is SNEGSKA (reference sequence). V was cut by 6 bases and J by 4 bases, with 10 bases left in between. This CDR3 is CSAPGPYNEQFF. Here the CDR3 DNA reads TGCAGTGCCCCGGGCCCTTACAATGAGCAGTTCTTC.

The chain uses TRBV13 and TRBJ2-3, with D possibly matching TRBD1 (6 bases). The germline V and J ends were trimmed by 6 bases and 2 bases, with 18 bases remaining between them. Germline V gives CDR1 PRHDT, CDR2 FYEKMQ (reference sequence). The CDR3 is made up of 16 amino acids. CDR3 sequence reads: CASSTSLGGDTDTQYF. The CDR3 bases are TGTGCCAGCAGTACGAGTCTAGGGGGAGACACAGATACGCAGTATTTT.

This clonotype was seen just once. The chain is built from TRBV29-1 and TRBJ2-7, with 11 bases lining up with TRBD2. The CDR3 runs 14 residues. CDR1 is SQVTM and CDR2 is ANQGSEA in the germline V gene. Trimming took 7 bases from V and 4 from J; bases not matched to a gene: 9. CDR3: CSGRGTSGSYEQYF. The CDR3 DNA is TGCAGCGGCCGAGGGACTAGCGGATCTTACGAGCAGTACTTC.

V and J are TRBV19 and TRBJ1-2; D is unclear. This CDR3 is 15 amino acids long. Per germline, CDR1 LNHDA and CDR2 SQIVND (reference sequence). Deletions cut 0 bases from V and 3 bases from J, with 11 bases between. CDR3 sequence (DNA): TGTGCCAGTAGTATAGAAGCAGATGACTACTATGGCTACACCTTC. Translated, it gives CASSIEADDYYGYTF.

This chain links TRBV5-4 with TRBJ2-3, with a weak D call TRBD1 (5 bases). The V end lost 4 bases, the J end lost 1 base, and 10 bases lay between the germline ends. The germline CDR1 and CDR2 sequences are SGHNT and YYREEE (reference sequence). This CDR3 is 14 amino acids long. CDR3: CASSPFRGTDTQYF. CDR3 nucleotide sequence: TGTGCCAGCAGCCCATTCAGGGGCACAGATACGCAGTATTTT.